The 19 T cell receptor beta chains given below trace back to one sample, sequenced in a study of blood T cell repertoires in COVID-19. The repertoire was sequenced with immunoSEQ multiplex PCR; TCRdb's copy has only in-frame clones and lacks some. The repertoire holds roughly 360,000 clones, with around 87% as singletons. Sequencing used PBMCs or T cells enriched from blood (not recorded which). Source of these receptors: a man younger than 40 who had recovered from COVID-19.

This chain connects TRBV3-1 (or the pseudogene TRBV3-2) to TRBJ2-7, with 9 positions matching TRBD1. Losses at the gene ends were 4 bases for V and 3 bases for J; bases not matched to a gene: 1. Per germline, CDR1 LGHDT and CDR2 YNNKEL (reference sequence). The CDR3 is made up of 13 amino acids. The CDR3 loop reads CASSRGQGYEQYF. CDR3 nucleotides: TGTGCCAGCAGCCGGGGACAGGGCTACGAGCAGTACTTC.

CDR3 DNA sequence: TGTGCTAGTTTGGAAGGGGATCGGCAGCCCCAGCATTTT. Amino acids: CASLEGDRQPQHF. V is TRBV12-5 and J is TRBJ1-5; weak D call: TRBD1 (5 bases). The CDR3 has 13 amino acids. V lost 8 bases, J lost 7 bases, and 15 bases lay in between. In germline, CDR1 is LGHNT, CDR2 FRNRAP.

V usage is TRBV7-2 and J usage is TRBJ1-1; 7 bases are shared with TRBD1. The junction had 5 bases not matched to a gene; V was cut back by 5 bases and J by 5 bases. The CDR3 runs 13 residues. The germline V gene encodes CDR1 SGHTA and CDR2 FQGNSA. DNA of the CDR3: TGTGCCAGCAGCACCCAACAGGGGACTGAAGCTTTCTTT. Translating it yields CASSTQQGTEAFF.

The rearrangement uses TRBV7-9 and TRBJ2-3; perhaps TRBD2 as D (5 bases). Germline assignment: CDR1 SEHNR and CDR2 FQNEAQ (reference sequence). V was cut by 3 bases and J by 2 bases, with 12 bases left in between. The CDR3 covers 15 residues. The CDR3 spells CASSFGLFSTDTQYF. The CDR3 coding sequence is TGTGCCAGCAGCTTCGGACTCTTCTCCACAGATACGCAGTATTTT.

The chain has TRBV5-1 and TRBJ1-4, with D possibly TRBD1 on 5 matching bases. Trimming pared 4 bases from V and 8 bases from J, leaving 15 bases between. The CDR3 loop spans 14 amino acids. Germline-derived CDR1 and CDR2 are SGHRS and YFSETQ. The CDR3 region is CASSPRAGREKLFF. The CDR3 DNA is TGCGCCAGCAGCCCGAGAGCGGGACGGGAAAAACTGTTTTTT.

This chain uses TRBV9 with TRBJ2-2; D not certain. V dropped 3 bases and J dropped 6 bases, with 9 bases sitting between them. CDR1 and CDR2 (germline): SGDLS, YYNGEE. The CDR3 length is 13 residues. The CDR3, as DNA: TGTGCCAGCAGCGCGAGTGATGCCGGGGAGCTGTTTTTT. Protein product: CASSASDAGELFF.

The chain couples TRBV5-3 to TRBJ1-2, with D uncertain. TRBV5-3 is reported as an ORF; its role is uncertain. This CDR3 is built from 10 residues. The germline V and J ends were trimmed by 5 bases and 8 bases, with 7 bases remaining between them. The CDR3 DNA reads TGTGCCAGAAGGTTCTTAGGCTACACCTTC. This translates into CARRFLGYTF.

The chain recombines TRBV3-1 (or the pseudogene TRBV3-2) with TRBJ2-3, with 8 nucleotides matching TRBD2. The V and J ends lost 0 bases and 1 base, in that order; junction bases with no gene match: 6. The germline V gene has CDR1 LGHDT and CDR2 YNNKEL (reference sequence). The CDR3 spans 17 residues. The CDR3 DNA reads TGTGCCAGCAGCCAAGAGGGGCCAGCGGGGGGCACAGATACGCAGTATTTT. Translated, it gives CASSQEGPAGGTDTQYF.

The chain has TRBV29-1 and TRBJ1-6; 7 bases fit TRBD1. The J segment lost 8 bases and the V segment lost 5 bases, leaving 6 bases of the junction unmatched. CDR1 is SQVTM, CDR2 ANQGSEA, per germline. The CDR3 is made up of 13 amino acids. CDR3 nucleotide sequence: TGCAGCGTTCGGGACAGCCCTGATTCACCCCTCCACTTT. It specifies CSVRDSPDSPLHF.

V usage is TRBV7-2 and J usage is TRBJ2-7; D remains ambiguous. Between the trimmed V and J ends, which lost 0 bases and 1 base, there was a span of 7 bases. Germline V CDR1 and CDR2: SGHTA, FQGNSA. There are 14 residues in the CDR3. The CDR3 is CASSLAMSSYEQYF. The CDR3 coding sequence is TGTGCCAGCAGCTTAGCAATGTCGTCCTACGAGCAGTACTTC.

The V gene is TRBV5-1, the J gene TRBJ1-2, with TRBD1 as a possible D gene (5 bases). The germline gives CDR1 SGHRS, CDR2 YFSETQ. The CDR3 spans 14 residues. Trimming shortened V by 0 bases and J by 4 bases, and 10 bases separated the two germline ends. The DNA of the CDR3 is TGCGCCAGCAGCTTGGGTGACAGCAGCTATGGCTACACCTTC. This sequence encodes CASSLGDSSYGYTF.

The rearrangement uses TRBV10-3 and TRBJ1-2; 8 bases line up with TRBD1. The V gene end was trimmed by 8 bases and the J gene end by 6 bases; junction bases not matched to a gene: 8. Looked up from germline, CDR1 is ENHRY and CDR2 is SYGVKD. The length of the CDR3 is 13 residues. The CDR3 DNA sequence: TGTGCCATCCTAGACAGGGGAGTCGATGGCTACACCTTC. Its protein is CAILDRGVDGYTF.

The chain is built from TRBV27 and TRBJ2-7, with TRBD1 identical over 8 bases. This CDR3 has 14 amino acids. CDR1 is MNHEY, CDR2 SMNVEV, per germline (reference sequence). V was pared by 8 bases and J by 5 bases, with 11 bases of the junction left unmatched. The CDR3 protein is CASGRIRGLDEQYF. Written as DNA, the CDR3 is TGTGCCAGCGGCCGAATCAGGGGGCTTGACGAGCAGTACTTC.

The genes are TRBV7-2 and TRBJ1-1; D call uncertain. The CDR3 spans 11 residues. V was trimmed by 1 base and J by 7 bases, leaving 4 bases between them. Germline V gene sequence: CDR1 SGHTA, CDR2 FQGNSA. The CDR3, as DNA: TGTGCCAGCAGCTTAGGCGGTGAAGCTTTCTTT. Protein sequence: CASSLGGEAFF. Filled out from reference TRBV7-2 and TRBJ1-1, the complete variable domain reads GAGVSQSPSNKVTEKGKDVELRCDPISGHTALYWYRQSLGQGLEFLIYFQGNSAPDKSGLPSDRFSAERTGGSVSTLTIQRTQQEDSAVYLCASSLGGEAFFGQGTRLTVV.

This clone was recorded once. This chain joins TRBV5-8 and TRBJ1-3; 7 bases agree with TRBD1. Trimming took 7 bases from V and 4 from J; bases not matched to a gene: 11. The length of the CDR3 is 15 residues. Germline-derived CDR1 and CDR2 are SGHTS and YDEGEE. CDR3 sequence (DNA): TGTGCCAGCTACAGGGGTGCGATTGTGGGAAACACCATATATTTT. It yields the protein CASYRGAIVGNTIYF.

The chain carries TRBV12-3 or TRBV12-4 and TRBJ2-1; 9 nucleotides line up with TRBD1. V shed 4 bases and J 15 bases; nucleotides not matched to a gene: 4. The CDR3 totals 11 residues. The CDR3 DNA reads TGTGCCAGCAGTTCCGGGACAGGGACGTTCTTC. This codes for CASSSGTGTFF.

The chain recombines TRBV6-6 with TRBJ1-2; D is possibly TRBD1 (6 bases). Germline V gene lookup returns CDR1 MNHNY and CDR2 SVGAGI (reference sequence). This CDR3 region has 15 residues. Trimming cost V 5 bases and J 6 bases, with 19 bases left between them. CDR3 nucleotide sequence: TGTGCCAGCAGTCCCTCCCCGGGCAGGGGTAATGGCTACACCTTC. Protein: CASSPSPGRGNGYTF.

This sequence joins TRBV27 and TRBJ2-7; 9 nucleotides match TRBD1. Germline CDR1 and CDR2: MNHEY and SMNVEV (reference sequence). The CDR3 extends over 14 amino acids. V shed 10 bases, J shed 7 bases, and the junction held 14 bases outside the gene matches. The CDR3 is CAIRGTGPHREQYF. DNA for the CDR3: TGTGCCATCCGAGGGACAGGGCCTCATCGGGAGCAGTACTTC.

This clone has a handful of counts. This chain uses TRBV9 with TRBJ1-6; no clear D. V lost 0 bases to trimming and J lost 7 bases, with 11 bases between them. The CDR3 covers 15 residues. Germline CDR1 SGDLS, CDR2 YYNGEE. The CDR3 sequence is CASSVAGSGNSPLHF. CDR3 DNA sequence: TGTGCCAGCAGCGTAGCAGGTTCTGGGAATTCACCCCTCCACTTT.